These T cell receptor beta chains were read from a single sample in a study of blood T cell repertoires in COVID-19. Using immunoSEQ multiplex PCR, the repertoire was profiled, and TCRdb retains in-frame clones only, with some absent. The data contain around 400,000 clones, about 88% of them singletons. Input material: PBMCs or T cells enriched from blood (not recorded which). These TCRs come from a woman aged 18-30 years who had been exposed to COVID-19. Each CDR3 is given with its conserved first and last residue. A D gene is named only where the DNA matches it firmly. The listing skips clone size in some rows; elsewhere it reads once, few, many or a size class.

TRBD1	NA	TRBJ1-2	TRBV18	13	TGTGCCAGCTCACCGGGACAGGGGGATGGCTACACCTTC	CASSPGQGDGYTF
TRBD1	NA	TRBJ1-2	TRBV25-1	15	TGTGCCAGCAGTGAATGGGGGACAGGGGCTGGTGGCTACACCTTC	CASSEWGTGAGGYTF
NA	NA	TRBJ2-7	TRBV15	10	TGTGCCACCGGAGGGGTCGAGCAGTACTTC	CATGGVEQYF
TRBD2	NA	TRBJ2-3	TRBV27	14	TGTGCCAGCCGAGTAGCGGGAGGGAAAGATACGCAGTATTTT	CASRVAGGKDTQYF
NA	NA	TRBJ1-2	TRBV29-1	15	TGCAGCGTTGAAGGGAGTGGAGACTCTAACTATGGCTACACCTTC	CSVEGSGDSNYGYTF
TRBD2	NA	TRBJ2-2	TRBV6-2/TRBV6-3	15	TGTGCCAGCAGCCGACTAGCGACGAACACCGGGGAGCTGTTTTTT	CASSRLATNTGELFF
TRBD2	NA	TRBJ2-7	TRBV5-1	15	TGCGCCAGCAGCTTGAGTAGCGGGAGTCCCCACGAGCAGTACTTC	CASSLSSGSPHEQYF
TRBD1	NA	TRBJ1-3	TRBV24-1	16	TGTGCCACCAGTGAGGAAGGGACAGGCGCTGGAAACACCATATATTTT	CATSEEGTGAGNTIYF
TRBD2	once	TRBJ2-7	TRBV6-5	15	TGTGCCAGCAGTTCCGGGGTAGCGGGGGACTACGAGCAGTACTTC	CASSSGVAGDYEQYF
TRBD1	NA	TRBJ1-1	TRBV4-1	14	TGCGCCAGCAGCCAAGGGGACAGGGTCACTGAAGCTTTCTTT	CASSQGDRVTEAFF
TRBD1	NA	TRBJ2-7	TRBV15	14	TGTGCCACCAGCACCGACAGGGGGCGGGGGGAGCAGTACTTC	CATSTDRGRGEQYF
TRBD2	NA	TRBJ2-2	TRBV19	15	TGTGCCAGTAGGGGACTAGCGGGAGTCGACGGGGAGCTGTTTTTT	CASRGLAGVDGELFF
TRBD2	NA	TRBJ2-1	TRBV5-1	14	TGCGCCAGCAGCTCCGTTGTCGGGAGGGATGAGCAGTTCTTC	CASSSVVGRDEQFF
NA	NA	TRBJ1-1	TRBV29-1	13	TGCAGCGGAGGGGGATACATGAACACTGAAGCTTTCTTT	CSGGGYMNTEAFF
TRBD1	once	TRBJ1-1	TRBV7-9	12	TGTGCCAGCAGCGACAGGGAAGCTGAAGCTTTCTTT	CASSDREAEAFF
TRBD1	once	TRBJ1-1	TRBV27	14	TGTGCCAGCAGCCAAGGACAGGGTGGAATGCCGGCTTTCTTT	CASSQGQGGMPAFF
NA	few	TRBJ1-5	TRBV30	12	TGTGCCTGGAGCCAACTAGATCAGCCCCAGCATTTT	CAWSQLDQPQHF
NA	NA	TRBJ1-3	TRBV28	12	TGTGCCACCGGGGGGGGTGGAAACACCATATATTTT	CATGGGGNTIYF